In this sample, the clone carrying this T cell receptor beta chain turned up once. The data derive from a study of blood T cell repertoires in COVID-19. Germline V gene sequence: CDR1 MNHEY, CDR2 SMNVEV (reference sequence). This CDR3 comprises 14 residues. V was shortened by 3 bases and J by 3 bases, with 8 bases between the two germline ends. Profiled with immunoSEQ multiplex PCR; TCRdb holds only in-frame clones, not every one. The repertoire has 64,000 or so clones, approximately 86% of them found once; the top ten carry roughly 1.2%. The clonotype comes from a man between 35 and 55 years old with acute or convalescent COVID-19. The V call is TRBV27, the J call TRBJ2-2, with TRBD1 as a possible D gene (6 bases). Specimen: peripheral blood. CDR3 loop: CASSFRTDTGELFF. The CDR3 DNA sequence: TGTGCCAGCAGTTTCCGGACAGACACCGGGGAGCTGTTTTTT.